The entry below gives a single T cell receptor (beta chain) sequence along with its context. Antigen specificity is unknown. The data derive from a study of cytomegalovirus exposure and HLA in healthy donors. Primers: 60 Vbeta forward and 13 Jbeta reverse. TCRdb's table, derived via immunoSEQ multiplex PCR, lists solely in-frame clones and lacks some. The profile shows roughly 150,000 clones, around three quarters of them singletons. Trimming cost V 3 bases and J 6 bases; bases outside gene matches: 6. The CDR3 sequence is 13 residues long. CDR1 SGHDT and CDR2 YYEEEE come from the germline V gene. Overall study results and limits: Association of 15,000 to 20,000 TCR beta sequences with HLA alleles was found at 0.05 false discovery rate in a later analysis. Productive rates of about 90% or about 30% were seen for most TCR beta V segments in an earlier analysis.

The TCR comes from a woman aged 40 to 49 in good health and CMV-seropositive. J is TRBJ2-7 and V is TRBV5-6, with 7 bases that match TRBD1. Sequenced: PBMCs. This CDR3 is CASSSHRGPEQYF. CDR3 bases: TGTGCCAGCAGCTCCCACAGGGGTCCCGAGCAGTACTTC. Filled out from reference TRBV5-6 and TRBJ2-7, the complete variable domain reads DAGVTQSPTHLIKTRGQQVTLRCSPKSGHDTVSWYQQALGQGPQFIFQYYEEEERQRGNFPDRFSGHQFPNYSSELNVNALLLGDSALYLCASSSHRGPEQYFGPGTRLTVT.